This T cell receptor (beta chain) was sequenced in a study of technical replicates of blood from several donors. This CDR3 is 14 amino acids long. CDR1 and CDR2 from the germline V gene are MNHNY and SVGAGI (reference sequence). Sequencing used immunoSEQ multiplex PCR; TCRdb keeps in-frame clones, though not all of them. The profile shows tens of thousands of clones, roughly nine tenths of them singletons. This clonotype was obtained from a human donor in good health. Some clones in this sample may be carry-over from other donors' samples. The chain recombines TRBV6-6 with TRBJ2-1; 9 nucleotides line up with TRBD2. Material: PBMCs. The CDR3 loop is CATTPGTSNNEQFF. For the CDR3, the DNA is TGTGCTACCACTCCAGGGACTAGCAACAATGAGCAGTTCTTC.